Described below is a single TCR beta chain sequence and its context. What it binds is unknown. The data were taken from a study of regulatory dendritic cells for organ transplantation. V was cut by 8 bases and J by 7 bases, with 15 bases left in between. The germline V gene has CDR1 SGHTA and CDR2 FQGTGA. This CDR3 has 14 residues. Naive CD45RA+ and memory CD45RO+ CD4+ or CD8+ T cells were FACS-sorted. Findings and limits, study-wide: Memory T cells were less diverse than naive, with memory CD8+ most oligoclonal.

Clones were sequenced by immunoSEQ multiplex PCR, and TCRdb holds only the in-frame ones, with some missing. There are about 30,000 clones in the sample; 60% to 80% occur only once, and roughly 2.2% lies in the top ten. The TCR originated in a human donor in good health. Specimen: memory CD4+ T cells from blood. Subset here: CD45RO+ memory T cells. This chain connects TRBV7-3 to TRBJ1-6; D call uncertain. CDR3 DNA sequence: TGTGCCAGCGGGTCCGGACGCGGGAATTCACCCCTCCACTTT. It encodes CASGSGRGNSPLHF.